This passage covers 19 T cell receptor beta chains from one sample sequenced in a study of glioma-infiltrating T cells after dendritic cell vaccination. Generated by immunoSEQ multiplex PCR, the TCRdb table keeps only in-frame clones and is missing some. Among around 100,000 clones listed, about four fifths were seen once. The material was blood, obtained before dendritic cell vaccination. The receptors originated from a human donor with glioblastoma.

The V gene is TRBV7-2, the J gene TRBJ1-1; 8 nucleotides agree with TRBD1. The V and J ends lost 2 bases and 13 bases, in that order; junction bases with no gene match: 12. The CDR3 is 14 amino acids. Germline V gene sequence: CDR1 SGHTA, CDR2 FQGNSA. This CDR3 is CASSLSRVQGAGFF. CDR3 DNA sequence: TGTGCCAGCAGCTTATCCCGGGTGCAGGGGGCGGGTTTCTTT.

V is TRBV2 and J is TRBJ1-2; 7 bases are shared with TRBD1. CDR1 SNHLY and CDR2 FYNNEI come from the germline V gene. The CDR3 contains 15 residues. Trimming took 7 bases from V and 5 from J; bases not matched to a gene: 13. The CDR3 DNA is TGTGCCAGCACCGTAAGGGGGCGAATTGGGTATGGCTACACCTTC. This codes for CASTVRGRIGYGYTF.

This clone has a single count. This rearrangement joins TRBV10-1 to TRBJ2-7; D unresolved. V lost 5 bases, J lost 6 bases, and 20 bases lay in between. Germline V gene lookup returns CDR1 WNHNN and CDR2 SYGVQD (reference sequence). This CDR3 contains 15 residues. The chain's CDR3 is CASSNFRDTEGEQYF. DNA of the CDR3: TGCGCCAGCAGTAACTTCCGAGACACCGAAGGCGAGCAGTACTTC.

The rearrangement links TRBV5-1 to TRBJ1-2, with 8 nucleotides matching TRBD1. Unmatched junction bases numbered 10, after V lost 0 bases and J lost 6 bases. The germline V gene encodes CDR1 SGHRS and CDR2 YFSETQ. The CDR3 contains 16 residues. Here the CDR3 DNA reads TGCGCCAGCAGCTTGGATGGACAGGGAGGAACGGATGGCTACACCTTC. Its protein product is CASSLDGQGGTDGYTF. The whole variable domain, filled in from reference TRBV5-1 and TRBJ1-2, reads KAGVTQTPRYLIKTRGQQVTLSCSPISGHRSVSWYQQTPGQGLQFLFEYFSETQRNKGNFPGRFSGRQFSNSRSEMNVSTLELGDSALYLCASSLDGQGGTDGYTFGSGTRLTVV.

The V and J genes are TRBV5-1 and TRBJ2-5, with 8 bases identical to TRBD2. The CDR3 contains 14 residues. Germline V lookup: CDR1 SGHRS, CDR2 YFSETQ. The junction had 9 bases not matched to a gene; V was cut back by 0 bases and J by 11 bases. The CDR3: CASSLVAGGGEQYF. The CDR3 DNA reads as TGCGCCAGCAGCTTGGTTGCGGGGGGCGGAGAACAGTACTTC.

This sequence joins TRBV5-1 and TRBJ2-4; a possible D gene is TRBD1 (6 bases). Per the germline V gene, CDR1 is SGHRS and CDR2 is YFSETQ. There are 16 residues in the CDR3. V dropped 3 bases and J dropped 2 bases, with 15 bases sitting between them. CDR3 sequence (DNA): TGCGCCAGCAGCTCCGAAGGGCAGGGGTCCAAAAACATTCAGTACTTC. Translating gives CASSSEGQGSKNIQYF.

This clone was counted between two and nine times. The chain joins TRBV11-3 to TRBJ1-1, with D possibly matching TRBD1 (5 bases). V lost 2 bases and J 7 bases, leaving 8 bases between the germline ends. Germline CDR1 SGHNT, CDR2 YENEEA. The CDR3 length is 12 residues. CDR3 region: CASSLTGSEAFF. Here the CDR3 DNA reads TGTGCCAGCAGCTTAACAGGAAGTGAAGCTTTCTTT.

The rearrangement links TRBV9 to TRBJ1-2; 9 positions agree with TRBD1. After removal of 3 bases from V and 5 bases from J, the junction contained 8 bases not matched to a gene. CDR3 length: 15 amino acids. CDR1 SGDLS and CDR2 YYNGEE come from the germline V gene. The CDR3 DNA follows: TGTGCCAGCAGCGAATTAACCGGGACAGGGTATGGCTACACCTTC. Amino acids: CASSELTGTGYGYTF.

The rearrangement uses TRBV7-2 and TRBJ2-5; a possible D gene is TRBD1 (6 bases). Near its end, the DNA agrees better with TRBJ2-7, so the J call may be wrong. This CDR3 contains 14 residues. CDR1 and CDR2 from the germline V gene are SGHTA and FQGNSA. CDR3 in amino acids: CASSQPGHPYEQYF. The CDR3 coding sequence is TGTGCCAGCAGCCAACCGGGACACCCCTACGAGCAGTACTTC.

The chain combines TRBV12-5 with TRBJ2-5; D ambiguous. V lost 0 bases and J 7 bases, leaving 12 bases between the germline ends. The CDR3 runs 14 residues. Germline lookup yields CDR1 LGHNT and CDR2 FRNRAP. CDR3: CASGLVLTPGTQYF. Written as DNA, the CDR3 is TGTGCTAGTGGTTTGGTATTGACACCCGGGACCCAGTACTTC. The full variable domain, in which reference TRBV12-5 and TRBJ2-5 provide the parts outside the CDR3, is DARVTQTPRHKVTEMGQEVTMRCQPILGHNTVFWYRQTMMQGLELLAYFRNRAPLDDSGMPKDRFSAEMPDATLATLKIQPSEPRDSAVYFCASGLVLTPGTQYFGPGTRLLVL.

J is TRBJ2-7 and V is TRBV4-3; possible D gene TRBD2, 6 bases. Germline-derived CDR1 and CDR2 are LGHNA and YSLEER. V lost 6 bases and J lost 0, with 12 bases in between. The CDR3 runs 14 residues. The CDR3 sequence is CASSLAVSSYEQYF. CDR3 DNA sequence: TGCGCCAGCAGTTTAGCGGTGAGCTCCTACGAGCAGTACTTC.

The CDR3 here is CASSSGQGGGYTF. In DNA, the CDR3 is TGTGCCAGCAGCTCGGGACAGGGGGGTGGCTACACCTTC. The chain employs TRBV7-9 and TRBJ1-2; 11 bases map to TRBD1. The CDR3 totals 13 residues. V lost 4 bases and J lost 7; bases outside the gene matches: 2. Germline CDR1 SEHNR, CDR2 FQNEAQ (reference sequence).

The chain is built from TRBV5-4 and TRBJ1-2; TRBD1 is a possible D gene (6 bases). The length of the CDR3 is 15 residues. Trimming removed 1 base from V and 4 bases from J, with 14 bases in between. Per the germline V gene, CDR1 is SGHNT and CDR2 is YYREEE (reference sequence). The CDR3 DNA reads as TGTGCCAGCAGCTTGAAAGTGGGGGCCTCCTATGGCTACACCTTC. It yields the protein CASSLKVGASYGYTF.

Details on this clone: Other DNA sequences in this sample translate to the same CDR3. This chain uses TRBV29-1 with TRBJ2-2; D may be TRBD1 (6 bases). Looked up from germline, CDR1 is SQVTM and CDR2 is ANQGSEA. This CDR3 has 14 residues. V was clipped by 6 bases and J by 3 bases, with 14 bases between them. CDR3 DNA sequence: TGCAGCGTACAACGGGACATCGACACCGGGGAGCTGTTTTTT. Translated: CSVQRDIDTGELFF.

The rearrangement joins TRBV5-1 to TRBJ1-1; D gene uncertain. CDR1 and CDR2 (germline): SGHRS, YFSETQ. The V gene lost 4 bases and the J gene lost 0 bases, with 4 bases spanning the gap. CDR3 size: 12 residues. The CDR3, as DNA: TGCGCCAGCAGCCTAGTGAACACTGAAGCTTTCTTT. Its protein is CASSLVNTEAFF.

This sequence joins TRBV5-1 and TRBJ2-1; 8 bases match TRBD2. The CDR3 length is 15 residues. Trimming at V came to 0 bases and at J to 7 bases, leaving 6 bases not matched to a gene. CDR1 and CDR2 (germline): SGHRS, YFSETQ. CDR3 protein: CASSLDSGVRNEQFF. The DNA of the CDR3 is TGCGCCAGCAGCTTGGATAGCGGGGTTCGGAATGAGCAGTTCTTC.

J is TRBJ1-1 and V is TRBV4-3; TRBD1 might be the D (5 bases). Germline loops: CDR1 LGHNA, CDR2 YSLEER. This CDR3 region has 14 residues. The germline V and J ends were trimmed by 0 bases and 10 bases, with 15 bases remaining between them. The CDR3 is CASSQDSVTGVAFF. The CDR3 region has the DNA TGCGCCAGCAGCCAAGATAGTGTAACGGGGGTAGCTTTCTTT.

This sequence joins TRBV19 and TRBJ2-7; TRBD2 matches at 10 bases. The trim removed 3 bases at V and 3 bases at J, leaving 2 bases unmatched. This CDR3 has 14 residues. The V gene's germline CDR1 is LNHDA and CDR2 SQIVND (reference sequence). The DNA for the CDR3 is TGTGCCAGTAGTATCCGACTAGCGGGCTACGAGCAGTACTTC. Translating gives CASSIRLAGYEQYF.

The V gene is TRBV13, the J gene TRBJ1-6, with 7 positions matching TRBD1. Germline CDR1 is PRHDT and CDR2 is FYEKMQ (reference sequence). This CDR3 contains 15 residues. The ends lost 5 bases at V and 8 bases at J; junction bases unmatched: 9. The CDR3 DNA sequence: TGTGCCAGCAGCACGGCCCGGGACAGAGATTCACCCCTCCACTTT. It is translated as CASSTARDRDSPLHF.